This T cell receptor beta chain was recovered during a study of cytomegalovirus exposure and HLA in healthy donors. Per the germline V gene, CDR1 is MNHNY and CDR2 is SVGAGI (reference sequence). The CDR3 length is 16 residues. V was clipped by 5 bases and J by 6 bases; unmatched bases: 8. Use of 60 Vbeta and 13 Jbeta primers characterized the PCR. Data came from immunoSEQ multiplex PCR; TCRdb stores just in-frame clones and leaves some out. The data show 80,000 to 130,000 clones, 84% seen once. Sequencing was performed on PBMCs. This TCR came from a woman aged 18 to 35 in good health and CMV-seronegative. V usage is TRBV6-6 and J usage is TRBJ1-5; 12 bases fit TRBD1. The CDR3 bases are TGTGCCAGCAGTCACCCGGGACAGGGGGCAGGTCAGCCCCAGCATTTT. Protein: CASSHPGQGAGQPQHF.